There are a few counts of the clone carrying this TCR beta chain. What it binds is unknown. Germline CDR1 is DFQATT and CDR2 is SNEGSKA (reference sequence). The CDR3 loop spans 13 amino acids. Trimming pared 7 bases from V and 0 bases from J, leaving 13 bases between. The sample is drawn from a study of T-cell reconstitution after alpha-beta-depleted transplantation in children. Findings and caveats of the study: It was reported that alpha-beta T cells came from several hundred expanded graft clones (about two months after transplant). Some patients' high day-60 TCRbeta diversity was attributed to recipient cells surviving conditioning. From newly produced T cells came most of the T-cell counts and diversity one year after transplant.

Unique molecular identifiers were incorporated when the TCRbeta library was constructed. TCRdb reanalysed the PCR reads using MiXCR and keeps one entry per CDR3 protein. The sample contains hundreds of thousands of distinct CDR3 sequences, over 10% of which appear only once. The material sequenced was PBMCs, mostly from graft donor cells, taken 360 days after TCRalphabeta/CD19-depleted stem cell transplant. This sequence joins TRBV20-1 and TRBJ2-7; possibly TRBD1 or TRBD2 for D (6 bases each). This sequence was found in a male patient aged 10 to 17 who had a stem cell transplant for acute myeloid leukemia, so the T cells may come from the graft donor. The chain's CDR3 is CSGGADGSYEQYF. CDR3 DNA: TGCAGTGGGGGGGCAGACGGCTCCTACGAGCAGTACTTC.